This T cell receptor beta chain was retrieved from a study of regulatory T cells in long-lasting Graves disease. Study outcomes and limitations: Persistent patients shared more public clonotypes (2,741) than newly diagnosed patients (around 1,000).

Time point denoted: newly diagnosed GD, antithyroid drugs for less than 3 months. The TCR library was made from RNA extracted from PBMCs. Graves' disease was diagnosed by American Thyroid Association guidelines. The patient group derived from an endocrinology department in Xi'an, China. CDR3-region Arm-PCR and iRepertoire HTBI primers produced the TCR beta libraries. TCRdb processed the multiplex PCR reads anew with MiXCR; each CDR3 protein has one entry. The repertoire holds approximately 300,000 distinct CDR3 sequences, with 18% as singletons. This CDR3 has 13 amino acids. With 2 bases removed from V and 0 bases from J, the gap between germline ends came to 4 bases. Germline V lookup: CDR1 SNHLY, CDR2 FYNNEI. This clonotype was seen at least ten times. Its antigen is still unknown.

The material was peripheral blood mononuclear cells (PBMCs), obtained at new diagnosis, from a patient treated with antithyroid drugs. The source of this sequence is a female donor with Graves disease. The chain has TRBV2 and TRBJ1-1; D gene unclear. The CDR3 loop reads CASSEWVNTEAFF. DNA of the CDR3: TGTGCCAGCAGTGAATGGGTGAACACTGAAGCTTTCTTT.